These 15 T cell receptor beta chains originate from one sample sequenced in a study of tumor-infiltrating lymphocytes in primary liver carcinoma. For each extraction, RNA and DNA were obtained together from about 21-30 mg of unsorted bulk tissue. With roughly 0.5 ug total RNA as template and a constant-region primer, TCR beta cDNA was made. ARM-PCR was slightly modified, and three nested multiplex PCR rounds with it gave rise to the TCR beta libraries. A C-beta reverse primer was combined with TRBV1-TRBV30 forward primers in the first two PCR rounds, and each round had ten to eleven cycles. TCRdb reprocessed the multiplex PCR reads via MiXCR and lists one record per CDR3 protein. The table records 100,000 or so distinct CDR3 sequences, about 70% of them present only once. The sample was liver tumor tissue from sampling region 5. The subset: tumor region T5, tumor centre. The receptor source for this set is a woman aged 60 to 75 with primary liver carcinoma and hepatitis B virus infection.

Comment on this clonotype: A read error may account for a junction end that differs from germline. The rearrangement uses TRBV11-2 and TRBJ2-7, with D perhaps assigned TRBD1 or TRBD2 (5 bases each). The germline CDR1 and CDR2 sequences are SGHAT and FQNNGV. The CDR3 runs 12 residues. The CDR3 spells CASSRRGEEQYF. The CDR3 bases are TGTGCCAGCAGCCGGAGAGGGGAAGAGCAATACTTC.

This clonotype showed up many times. This chain uses TRBV29-1 with TRBJ1-1; 7 bases agree with TRBD1. Germline V gene data show CDR1 as SQVTM and CDR2 as ANQGSEA. V was pared by 3 bases and J by 0 bases, with 7 bases of the junction left unmatched. The CDR3 is made up of 15 amino acids. The CDR3, as DNA: TGCAGCGTTGATACAGCCGGGACAGTGAACACTGAAGCTTTCTTT. Translated, it gives CSVDTAGTVNTEAFF.

On this clonotype itself: The conserved phenylalanine or tryptophan normally closing the CDR3 is absent here, so this likely arose from a read error. The chain carries TRBV6-5 and TRBJ1-2; 7 bases line up with TRBD1. The CDR3 is made up of 13 amino acids. CDR1 MNHEY and CDR2 SVGAGI come from the germline V gene. The CDR3 protein is CTSSLDREDGYTL. DNA for the CDR3: TGTACCAGCAGCCTAGACAGGGAAGATGGCTACACCCTC.

About this clonotype itself: Relative to the germline gene, one junction end is altered; a read error may explain this. The CDR3 DNA reads TGTGCCAGCAGCTTGTATCAGAGGAGGAACGCTGAAGCTTTCTTC. This encodes CASSLYQRRNAEAFF. The chain uses TRBV5-4 and TRBJ1-1; D unclear. This CDR3 is 15 amino acids long. CDR1 is SGHNT, CDR2 YYREEE, per germline (reference sequence).

This clonotype turned up a few times. This could be a read error, since a much larger clone is one nucleotide away. The CDR3 is CTSNRNTSEGEFF. Written as DNA, the CDR3 is TGCACCAGCAACCGAAACACTAGCGAGGGGGAGTTCTTC. The chain recombines TRBV1 with TRBJ2-1; the D call TRBD2 from the table was never checked on the DNA. TRBV1 is flagged as a pseudogene. The CDR3 covers 13 residues.

Details on this clonotype: A junction boundary mismatches the germline segment, possibly from a read error. The rearrangement joins TRBV5-1 to TRBJ1-2; 7 nucleotides align to TRBD1. The CDR3 extends over 18 amino acids. The germline gives CDR1 SGHRS, CDR2 YFSETQ. CDR3 sequence: CASSPNPGGTNLNYSYTF. As DNA, the CDR3 is TGCGCCAGCAGTCCGAATCCAGGGGGGACGAATCTTAACTATAGCTACACATTC.

This clonotype was picked up many times. The rearrangement uses TRBV6-6 and TRBJ2-7, with 9 bases that match TRBD1. The CDR3 is 15 residues long. The ends lost 1 base at V and 6 bases at J; junction bases unmatched: 7. CDR1 is MNHNY, CDR2 SVGAGI, per germline (reference sequence). The CDR3 DNA follows: TGTGCCAGCAGTTACTTGGACAGGGGTCTGTGCGAGCAGTACTTC. Amino acid sequence: CASSYLDRGLCEQYF.

The chain couples TRBV11-2 to TRBJ2-1, with 12 bases lining up with TRBD2. V dropped 5 bases and J dropped 8; count of bases not matched to a gene: 13. The CDR3 extends over 17 amino acids. Germline V gene data show CDR1 as SGHAT and CDR2 as FQNNGV. The CDR3 DNA follows: TGTGCCAGCAGCAGGATCCTAGCGGGAGGGTCGGGGGATGAGCAGTTCTTC. It yields the protein CASSRILAGGSGDEQFF. The variable domain in full, with the rest retrieved from reference TRBV11-2 and TRBJ2-1, is EAGVAQSPRYKIIEKRQSVAFWCNPISGHATLYWYQQILGQGPKLLIQFQNNGVVDDSQLPKDRFSAERLKGVDSTLKIQPAKLEDSAVYLCASSRILAGGSGDEQFFGPGTRLTVL.

This clonotype was recorded many times. V and J are TRBV6-6 and TRBJ2-1, with 11 bases lining up with TRBD2. This CDR3 contains 15 residues. V shed 6 bases and J 6 bases; nucleotides not matched to a gene: 7. Germline V lookup: CDR1 MNHNY, CDR2 SVGAGI (reference sequence). This CDR3 is CASSQLAGAGNEQFF. The CDR3 region has the DNA TGTGCCAGCAGCCAACTAGCGGGAGCTGGCAATGAGCAGTTCTTC.

This clonotype was seen many times. V is TRBV5-1 and J is TRBJ2-2; 8 bases align to TRBD1. Unmatched junction bases numbered 6, after V lost 3 bases and J lost 2 bases. The CDR3 has 16 amino acids. Per germline, CDR1 SGHRS and CDR2 YFSETQ. This chain's CDR3 is CASSWSPGGNTGELFF. The CDR3 DNA follows: TGCGCCAGCAGCTGGAGTCCAGGGGGCAACACCGGGGAGCTGTTTTTT.

Worth noting for this clonotype: The final CDR3 position lacks the conserved phenylalanine or tryptophan, pointing to a likely read error. V usage is TRBV29-1 and J usage is TRBJ2-2, with D possibly matching TRBD2 (5 bases). Germline CDR1 is SQVTM and CDR2 is ANQGSEA. The V end was cut by 4 bases, the J end by 1 base, with 10 bases between. The CDR3 consists of 14 residues. Here the CDR3 reads CSVVGGWNTGELFL. CDR3 DNA: TGCAGCGTTGTGGGCGGGTGGAACACCGGGGAGCTGTTTCTT.

This sequence joins TRBV7-2 and TRBJ1-2; D remains ambiguous. With 0 bases removed from V and 2 bases from J, the gap between germline ends came to 7 bases. The CDR3 sequence is 14 residues long. Germline values: CDR1 SGHTA, CDR2 FQGNSA. The CDR3 sequence is CASSLAVDNYGYTF. The CDR3 DNA is TGTGCCAGCAGCTTAGCCGTGGACAACTATGGCTACACCTTC.

A remark on this clonotype: Its ends do not fully match the called genes, so a read error is possible. The CDR3 is CTSMEAGALEEQYF. In DNA, the CDR3 is TGTACCAGCATGGAGGCCGGGGCTCTGGAAGAGCAGTACTTC. The rearrangement joins TRBV6-1 to TRBJ2-7; tentatively, D is TRBD1 or TRBD2 (5 bases each). CDR1 is MNHNS and CDR2 is SASEGT in the germline V gene. This CDR3 is built from 14 residues.

The J gene is TRBJ2-7, the V gene TRBV11-1; D not certain. The CDR3 loop spans 13 amino acids. With 3 bases removed from V and 3 bases from J, the gap between germline ends came to 9 bases. Germline V gene sequence: CDR1 SGHAT, CDR2 FQDESV (reference sequence). CDR3 residues: CASSLCENYEQYF. Written as DNA, the CDR3 is TGTGCCAGCAGCTTGTGTGAAAACTACGAGCAGTACTTC.

For this clonotype: Just one base apart from a much larger clone, this may be a read error. This sequence joins TRBV5-4 and TRBJ1-2; D is unclear. Trimming pared 6 bases from V and 4 bases from J, leaving 19 bases between. The CDR3 runs to 15 residues. Germline V gene sequence: CDR1 SGHNT, CDR2 YYREEE (reference sequence). This CDR3 is CASNIEREVVYGYTF. The CDR3, as DNA: TGTGCCAGCAATATTGAGAGGGAGGTGGTCTATGGCTACACCTTC.